This record concerns one T cell receptor beta chain sequence. The sample comes from a study of blood T cell repertoires in COVID-19. CDR3 length: 16 residues. Trimming removed 5 bases from V and 0 bases from J, with 14 bases in between. From germline, CDR1 is SEHNR and CDR2 FQNEAQ (reference sequence). Profiling relied on immunoSEQ multiplex PCR, and the TCRdb table lists in-frame clones only, not all of them. This table holds more than 300,000 clones, around 87% found once. The chain carries TRBV7-9 and TRBJ2-1; the D gene is possibly TRBD1 (6 bases). The sequencing sample was made of peripheral blood. The sequence was collected from a woman between 50 and 59 years old with COVID-19, enrolled during active disease. CDR3 loop: CASSPRDTSSYNEQFF. Here the CDR3 DNA reads TGTGCCAGCAGCCCACGGGACACTTCCTCCTACAATGAGCAGTTCTTC.